Listed below are T cell receptor beta chains from one sample, sequenced in a study of T-cell reconstitution after alpha-beta-depleted transplantation in children. TCRdb reanalysed the PCR reads using MiXCR and keeps one entry per CDR3 protein. The sample gives approximately 590,000 distinct CDR3 sequences, 10% of which show up once; less than 4.5% is in the top ten. Sequences were derived from PBMCs from the stem cell graft donor, sampled from the stem cell graft. The receptors were sampled from a human donor who donated a stem cell graft to a child with acute myeloid leukemia. CDR3s include the opening cysteine and the closing phenylalanine or tryptophan. A D gene is named only where the DNA matches it firmly. Some rows mark clone size as missing; the rest say once, few, many or name a class of expanded clone.

many	-	TRBV7-3	TRBJ2-3	TGTGCCAGCAGCTTAAGAGGGAGGCCAGATACGCAGTATTTT	CASSLRGRPDTQYF
-	-	TRBV3-1	TRBJ2-5	TGTGCCAGCAGCGTCCTAGCGGAGACCCAGTACTTC	CASSVLAETQYF
many	TRBD1	TRBV10-3	TRBJ1-4	TGTGCCATCAGTGGAGGGACGGGACAGTGCCTTTTT	CAISGGTGQCLF
few	-	TRBV21-1	TRBJ2-2	TGTGCCAGCAGCAAGGGGGGCAAAGAAACCGGGGAGCTGTTTTTT	CASSKGGKETGELFF
-	-	TRBV29-1	TRBJ2-7	TGCAGCGCAGGAGGGGCGGGGGAGCAGTACTTC	CSAGGAGEQYF
many	-	TRBV24-1	TRBJ2-5	TGTGCCACCGAAGGGTTCGACGAAGAGACCCAGTACTTC	CATEGFDEETQYF
-	TRBD1	TRBV27	TRBJ2-5	TGTGCCAGCAGAGTCAGTCGGACAGGGGTATCGGGAGAGACCCAGTACTTC	CASRVSRTGVSGETQYF
-	-	TRBV10-3	TRBJ2-2	TGTGCCATCAGTGATGTGGACGCCGGGGAGCTGTTTTTT	CAISDVDAGELFF
-	-	TRBV7-9	TRBJ2-5	TGTGCCAGCAGCTTAGCTAGCGGTATTCGGGAGACCCAGTACTTC	CASSLASGIRETQYF
-	TRBD2	TRBV6-2/TRBV6-3	TRBJ2-1	TGTGCCAGCAGTTATGGGCTAGCGGGATTAAGTGAGCAGTTCTTC	CASSYGLAGLSEQFF
once	-	TRBV7-3	TRBJ2-5	TGTGCCAGCAGCTCAGGACGGGCCTCAGGGGTGCAAGAGACCCAGTACTTC	CASSSGRASGVQETQYF
-	-	TRBV12-3/TRBV12-4	TRBJ1-2	TGTGCCAGCAGTGACCCCGGGTGGGGGGATAACTATGGCTACACCTTC	CASSDPGWGDNYGYTF
few	-	TRBV7-9	TRBJ2-3	TGTGCCAGCAGCTTTGTCCCCACAGATACGCAGTATTTT	CASSFVPTDTQYF
few	-	TRBV28	TRBJ1-1	TGTGCCAGCAGCTACCGGGACCGGGGTGCGCACACTGAAGCTTTCTTT	CASSYRDRGAHTEAFF
many	-	TRBV27	TRBJ2-2	TGTGCCAGCAGTTTGGGCGGCGGGGTGGGCGGGGAGCTGTTTTTT	CASSLGGGVGGELFF
few	-	TRBV6-6	TRBJ1-1	TGTGCCAGCAGACCCCGTGAATTTGAAGCTTTCTTT	CASRPREFEAFF
-	TRBD2	TRBV6-1	TRBJ2-7	TGTGCCAGCAGAGTTAGCGGGCCCTCCTACGAGCAGTACTTC	CASRVSGPSYEQYF
-	-	TRBV18	TRBJ2-2	TGTGCCAGCTCACCACAGGACCGGGAGCTGTTTTTT	CASSPQDRELFF
-	-	TRBV28	TRBJ1-1	TGTGCCAGCAGTTTAGGGGGGATGGACAGCTTGAACACTGAAGCTTTCTTT	CASSLGGMDSLNTEAFF
few	TRBD2	TRBV10-3	TRBJ2-7	TGTGCCATCAGTGAGTCCCGACTAGCGGGGACCTACGAGCAGTACTTC	CAISESRLAGTYEQYF
-	-	TRBV7-9	TRBJ2-7	TGTGCCAGCAGCTTAGTCGGCTCTGGAAGCGGCGAGCAGTACTTC	CASSLVGSGSGEQYF
few	TRBD2	TRBV28	TRBJ2-7	TGTGCCAGCAGTTTGACTAGCGGCCGATACGAGCAGTACTTC	CASSLTSGRYEQYF
few	-	TRBV24-1	TRBJ2-5	TGTGCCACCAGTCTTGGGGACCACCAGAAGACCCAGTACTTC	CATSLGDHQKTQYF
many	TRBD2	TRBV20-1	TRBJ2-3	TGCAGTGCTAGTCCCCTAGCGGGTAACCCAGATACGCAGTATTTT	CSASPLAGNPDTQYF
-	TRBD1	TRBV7-2	TRBJ2-3	TGTGCCAGCAGCTTAGCCGGACAGGGGCCCCCCTGGAGTACGCAGTATTTT	CASSLAGQGPPWSTQYF
few	-	TRBV9	TRBJ2-5	TGTGCCAGCAGCCCGCGACTAGTTCACGAGACCCAGTACTTC	CASSPRLVHETQYF
-	-	TRBV6-5	TRBJ2-1	TGTGCCAGCAGACTCGGCCGTTTCAACAATGAGCAGTTCTTC	CASRLGRFNNEQFF
-	-	TRBV20-1	TRBJ1-5	TGCAGTGCTCGGGAGAGCGTGACCCAGCATTTT	CSARESVTQHF
few	-	TRBV4-1	TRBJ2-7	TGCGCCAGCAGCCAAGGACTCCGTCAGGAGCAGTACTTC	CASSQGLRQEQYF
few	TRBD1	TRBV29-1	TRBJ2-5	TGCAGCGTCGACAAGACAGGGTTGGAGACCCAGTACTTC	CSVDKTGLETQYF
many	-	TRBV30	TRBJ2-5	TGTGCCTGGAGTGAAGTTCAAGAGACCCAGTACTTC	CAWSEVQETQYF
-	TRBD1	TRBV6-1	TRBJ2-7	TGTGCCAGCAGACGGGGACAGCTCCTATCCTACGAGCAGTACTTC	CASRRGQLLSYEQYF
-	TRBD1	TRBV6-2/TRBV6-3	TRBJ1-1	TGTGCCAGCAGGAAGACAGGGATGGGCACTGAAGCTTTCTTT	CASRKTGMGTEAFF
few	-	TRBV4-3	TRBJ1-4	TGCGCCAGCAGCCCTAGAGACAGGAATGAAAAACTGTTTTTT	CASSPRDRNEKLFF
few	-	TRBV7-2	TRBJ2-5	TGTGCCAGCAGCCACCATCCCGGGAGCCCGCAAGAGACCCAGTACTTC	CASSHHPGSPQETQYF